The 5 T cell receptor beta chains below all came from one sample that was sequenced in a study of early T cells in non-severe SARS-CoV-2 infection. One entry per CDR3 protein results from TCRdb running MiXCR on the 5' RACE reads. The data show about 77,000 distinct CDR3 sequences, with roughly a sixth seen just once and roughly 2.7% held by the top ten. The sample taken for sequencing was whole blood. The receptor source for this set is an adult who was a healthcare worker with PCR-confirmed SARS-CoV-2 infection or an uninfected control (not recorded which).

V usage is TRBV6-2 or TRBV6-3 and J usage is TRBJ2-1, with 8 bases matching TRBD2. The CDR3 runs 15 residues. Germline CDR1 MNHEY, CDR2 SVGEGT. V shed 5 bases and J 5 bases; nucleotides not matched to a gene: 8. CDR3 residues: CASSLTSGANNEQFF. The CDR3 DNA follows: TGTGCCAGCAGTCTAACTAGCGGAGCCAACAATGAGCAGTTCTTC.

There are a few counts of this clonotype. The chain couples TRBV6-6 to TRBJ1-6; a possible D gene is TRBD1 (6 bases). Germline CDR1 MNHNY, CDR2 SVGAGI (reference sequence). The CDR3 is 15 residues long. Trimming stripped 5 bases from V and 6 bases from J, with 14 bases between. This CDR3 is CASSPKTGVNSPLHF. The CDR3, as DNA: TGTGCCAGCAGTCCCAAGACAGGAGTTAATTCACCCCTCCACTTT.

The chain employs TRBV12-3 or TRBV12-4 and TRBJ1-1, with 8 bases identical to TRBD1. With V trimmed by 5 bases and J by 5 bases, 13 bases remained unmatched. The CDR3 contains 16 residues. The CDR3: CASSPDRGSRRTEAFF. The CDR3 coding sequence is TGTGCCAGCAGTCCCGACAGGGGAAGTAGAAGGACTGAAGCTTTCTTT.

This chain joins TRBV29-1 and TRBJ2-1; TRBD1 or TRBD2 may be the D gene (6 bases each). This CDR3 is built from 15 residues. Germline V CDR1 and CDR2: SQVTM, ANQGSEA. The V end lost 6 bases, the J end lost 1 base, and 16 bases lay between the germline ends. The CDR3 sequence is CSVRGGIQSYNEQFF. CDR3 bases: TGCAGCGTGCGAGGGGGGATACAGTCCTACAATGAGCAGTTCTTC.

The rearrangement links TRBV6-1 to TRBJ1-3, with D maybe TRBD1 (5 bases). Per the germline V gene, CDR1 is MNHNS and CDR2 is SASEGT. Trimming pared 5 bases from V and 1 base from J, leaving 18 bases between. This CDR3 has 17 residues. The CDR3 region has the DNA TGTGCCAGCAGTCCCATGATATCGGACACTTCTGGAAACACCATATATTTT. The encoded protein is CASSPMISDTSGNTIYF.